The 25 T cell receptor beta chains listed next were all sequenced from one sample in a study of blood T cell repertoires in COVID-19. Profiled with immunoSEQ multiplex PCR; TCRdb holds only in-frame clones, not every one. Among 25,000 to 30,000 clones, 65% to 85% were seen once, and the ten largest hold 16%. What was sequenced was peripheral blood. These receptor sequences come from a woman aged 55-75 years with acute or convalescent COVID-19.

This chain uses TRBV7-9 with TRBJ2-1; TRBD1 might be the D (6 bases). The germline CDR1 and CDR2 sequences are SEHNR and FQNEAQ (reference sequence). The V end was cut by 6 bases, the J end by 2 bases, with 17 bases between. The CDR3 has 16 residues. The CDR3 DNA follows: TGTGCCAGCAGTAGCACCGGGACAAACCCCTACAATGAGCAGTTCTTC. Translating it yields CASSSTGTNPYNEQFF.

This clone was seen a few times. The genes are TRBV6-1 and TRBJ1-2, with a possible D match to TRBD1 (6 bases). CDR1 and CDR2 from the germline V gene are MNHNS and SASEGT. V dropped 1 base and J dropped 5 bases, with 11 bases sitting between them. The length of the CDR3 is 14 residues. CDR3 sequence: CASSEGHREYGYTF. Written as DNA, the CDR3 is TGTGCCAGCAGTGAAGGGCACAGGGAATATGGCTACACCTTC.

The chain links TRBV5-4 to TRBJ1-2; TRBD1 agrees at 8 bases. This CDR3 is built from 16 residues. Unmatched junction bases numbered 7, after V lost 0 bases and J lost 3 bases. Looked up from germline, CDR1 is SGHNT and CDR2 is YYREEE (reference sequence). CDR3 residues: CASSLERSGGYYGYTF. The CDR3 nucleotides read TGTGCCAGCAGCTTGGAACGGTCAGGGGGCTACTATGGCTACACCTTC. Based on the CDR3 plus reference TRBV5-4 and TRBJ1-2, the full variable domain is ETGVTQSPTHLIKTRGQQVTLRCSSQSGHNTVSWYQQALGQGPQFIFQYYREEENGRGNFPPRFSGLQFPNYSSELNVNALELDDSALYLCASSLERSGGYYGYTFGSGTRLTVV.

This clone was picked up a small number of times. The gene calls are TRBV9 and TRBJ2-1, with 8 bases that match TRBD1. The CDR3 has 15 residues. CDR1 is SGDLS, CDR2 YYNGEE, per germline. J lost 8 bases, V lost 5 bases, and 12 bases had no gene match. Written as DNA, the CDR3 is TGTGCCAGCAGTATTGAGGACAGGGCGTACGATGAGCAGTTCTTC. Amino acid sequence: CASSIEDRAYDEQFF.

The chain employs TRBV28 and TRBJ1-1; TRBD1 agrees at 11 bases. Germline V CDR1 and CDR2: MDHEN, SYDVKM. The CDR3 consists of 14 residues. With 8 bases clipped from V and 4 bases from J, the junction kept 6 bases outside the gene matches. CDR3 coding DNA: TGTGCCAGCTTTCGGGACAGGGGGATCACTGAAGCTTTCTTT. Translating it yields CASFRDRGITEAFF.

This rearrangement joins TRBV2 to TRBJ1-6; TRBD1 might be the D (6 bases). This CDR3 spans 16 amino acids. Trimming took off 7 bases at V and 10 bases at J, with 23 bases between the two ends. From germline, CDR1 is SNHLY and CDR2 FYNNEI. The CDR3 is CASTLSQGHVGSPLHF. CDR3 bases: TGTGCCAGCACCTTATCACAGGGACACGTCGGGTCACCCCTCCACTTT.

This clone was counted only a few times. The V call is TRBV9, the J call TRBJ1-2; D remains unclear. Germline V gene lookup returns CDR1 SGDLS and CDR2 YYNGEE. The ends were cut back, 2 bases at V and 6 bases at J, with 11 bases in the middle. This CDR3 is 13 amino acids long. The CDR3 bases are TGTGCCAGCAGCGTTGCGGGGAGTCATGGCTACACCTTC. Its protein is CASSVAGSHGYTF.

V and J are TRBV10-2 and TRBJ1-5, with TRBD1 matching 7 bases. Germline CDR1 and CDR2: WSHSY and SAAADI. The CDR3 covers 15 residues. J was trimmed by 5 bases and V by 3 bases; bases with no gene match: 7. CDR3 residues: CASSESGGGDQPQHF. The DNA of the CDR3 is TGCGCCAGCAGTGAATCGGGAGGGGGCGATCAGCCCCAGCATTTT.

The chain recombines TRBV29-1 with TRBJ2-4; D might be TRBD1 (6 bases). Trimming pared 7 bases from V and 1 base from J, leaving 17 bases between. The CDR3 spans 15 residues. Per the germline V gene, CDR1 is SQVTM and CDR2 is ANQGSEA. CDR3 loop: CSAITGPRAKNIQYF. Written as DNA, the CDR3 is TGCAGCGCAATAACAGGGCCTAGGGCCAAAAACATTCAGTACTTC.

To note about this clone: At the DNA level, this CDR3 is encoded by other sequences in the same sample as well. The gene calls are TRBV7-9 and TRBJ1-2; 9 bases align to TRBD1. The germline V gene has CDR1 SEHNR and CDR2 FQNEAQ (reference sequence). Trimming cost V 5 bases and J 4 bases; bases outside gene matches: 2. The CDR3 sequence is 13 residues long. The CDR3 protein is CASSPGQGYGYTF. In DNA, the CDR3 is TGTGCCAGCAGCCCGGGACAGGGCTATGGCTACACCTTC. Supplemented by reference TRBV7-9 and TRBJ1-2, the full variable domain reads DTGVSQNPRHKITKRGQNVTFRCDPISEHNRLYWYRQTLGQGPEFLTYFQNEAQLEKSRLLSDRFSAERPKGSFSTLEIQRTEQGDSAMYLCASSPGQGYGYTFGSGTRLTVV.

CDR3 nucleotides: TGTGCCACCAGCAGAGATCATCTCAAGGGGGGGAAACTGTTTTTT. Its protein is CATSRDHLKGGKLFF. The genes are TRBV15 and TRBJ1-4; D may be TRBD1 (6 bases). Trimming left V 0 bases short and J 11 bases short, with 16 bases between. Germline assignment: CDR1 LNHNV and CDR2 YYDKDF (reference sequence). This CDR3 comprises 15 residues.

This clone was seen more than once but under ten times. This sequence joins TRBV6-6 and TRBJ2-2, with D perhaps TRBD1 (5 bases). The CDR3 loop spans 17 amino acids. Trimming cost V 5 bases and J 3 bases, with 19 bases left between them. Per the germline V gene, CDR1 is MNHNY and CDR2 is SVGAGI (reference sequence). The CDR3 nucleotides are TGTGCCAGCAGTCCCCGGACGACTCAGGGTCACACCGGGGAGCTGTTTTTT. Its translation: CASSPRTTQGHTGELFF.

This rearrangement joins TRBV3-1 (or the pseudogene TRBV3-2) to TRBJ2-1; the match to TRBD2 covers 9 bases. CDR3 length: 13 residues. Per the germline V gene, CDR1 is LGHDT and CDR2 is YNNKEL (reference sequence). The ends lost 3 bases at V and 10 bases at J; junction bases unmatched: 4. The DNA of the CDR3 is TGTGCCAGCAGCCAGCGGGGGGGCTGGGAGCAGTTCTTC. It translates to CASSQRGGWEQFF.

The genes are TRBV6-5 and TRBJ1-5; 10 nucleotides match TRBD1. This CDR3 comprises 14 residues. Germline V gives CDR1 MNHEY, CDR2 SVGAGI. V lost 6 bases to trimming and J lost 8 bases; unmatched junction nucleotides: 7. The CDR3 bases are TGTGCCAGCAGACGGGACAGGGGAACGGAGCCCCAGCATTTT. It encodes CASRRDRGTEPQHF.

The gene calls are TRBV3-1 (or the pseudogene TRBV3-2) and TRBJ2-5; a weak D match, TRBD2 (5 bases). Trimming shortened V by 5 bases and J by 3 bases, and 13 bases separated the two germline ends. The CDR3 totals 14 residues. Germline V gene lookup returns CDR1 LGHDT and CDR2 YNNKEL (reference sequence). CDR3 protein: CASSTRTGKETQYF. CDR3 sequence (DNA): TGTGCCAGCAGCACACGGACGGGAAAAGAGACCCAGTACTTC.

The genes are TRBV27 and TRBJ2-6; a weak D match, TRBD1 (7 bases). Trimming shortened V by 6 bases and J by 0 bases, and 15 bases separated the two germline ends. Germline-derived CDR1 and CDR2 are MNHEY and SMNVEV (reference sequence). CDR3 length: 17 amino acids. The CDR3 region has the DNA TGTGCCAGCAGGGGGGGACAGAGCAGCTCTGGGGCCAACGTCCTGACTTTC. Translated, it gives CASRGGQSSSGANVLTF.

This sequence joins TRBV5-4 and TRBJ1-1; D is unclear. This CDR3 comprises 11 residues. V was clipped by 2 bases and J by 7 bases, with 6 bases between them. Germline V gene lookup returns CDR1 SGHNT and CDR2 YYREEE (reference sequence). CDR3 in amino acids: CASSFGFEAFF. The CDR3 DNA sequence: TGTGCCAGCAGCTTCGGGTTTGAAGCTTTCTTT.

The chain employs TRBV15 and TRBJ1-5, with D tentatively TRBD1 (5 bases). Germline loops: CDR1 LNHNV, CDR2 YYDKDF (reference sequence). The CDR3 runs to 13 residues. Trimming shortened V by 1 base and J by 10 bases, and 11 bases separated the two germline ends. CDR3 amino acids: CATSRGGTFPQHF. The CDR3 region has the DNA TGTGCCACCAGCAGAGGCGGGACCTTTCCCCAGCATTTT.

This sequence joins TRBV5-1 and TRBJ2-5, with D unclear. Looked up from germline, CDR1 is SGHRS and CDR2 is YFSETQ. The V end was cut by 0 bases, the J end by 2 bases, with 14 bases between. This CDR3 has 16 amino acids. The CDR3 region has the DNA TGCGCCAGCAGCTTGGGGGCCTCCCGCACACAAGAGACCCAGTACTTC. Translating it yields CASSLGASRTQETQYF. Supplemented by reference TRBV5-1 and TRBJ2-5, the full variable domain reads KAGVTQTPRYLIKTRGQQVTLSCSPISGHRSVSWYQQTPGQGLQFLFEYFSETQRNKGNFPGRFSGRQFSNSRSEMNVSTLELGDSALYLCASSLGASRTQETQYFGPGTRLLVL.

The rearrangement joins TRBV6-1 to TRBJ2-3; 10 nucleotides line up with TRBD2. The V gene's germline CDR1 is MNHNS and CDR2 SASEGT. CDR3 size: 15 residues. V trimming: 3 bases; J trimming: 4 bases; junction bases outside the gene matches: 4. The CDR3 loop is CASSEGLAFADTQYF. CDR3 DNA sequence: TGTGCCAGCAGTGAGGGACTAGCGTTCGCAGATACGCAGTATTTT.

This chain's CDR3 is CSVEDRAPYNSPLHF. CDR3 coding DNA: TGCAGCGTGGAGGACAGGGCTCCCTATAATTCACCCCTCCACTTT. This chain links TRBV29-1 with TRBJ1-6; the match to TRBD1 covers 8 bases. With V trimmed by 6 bases and J by 2 bases, 6 bases remained unmatched. Germline V gives CDR1 SQVTM, CDR2 ANQGSEA. The CDR3 totals 15 residues.

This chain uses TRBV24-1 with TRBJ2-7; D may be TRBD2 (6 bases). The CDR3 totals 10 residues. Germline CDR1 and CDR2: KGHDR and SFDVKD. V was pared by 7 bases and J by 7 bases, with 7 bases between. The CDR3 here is CATRGGEQYF. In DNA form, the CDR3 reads TGTGCCACCAGGGGGGGAGAGCAGTACTTC.

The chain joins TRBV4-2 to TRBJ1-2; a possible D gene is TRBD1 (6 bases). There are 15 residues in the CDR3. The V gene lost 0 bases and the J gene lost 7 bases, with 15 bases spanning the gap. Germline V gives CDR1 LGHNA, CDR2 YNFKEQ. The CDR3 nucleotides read TGTGCCAGCAGCCAAGAACAGGGAGATCTTACTGGCTACACCTTC. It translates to CASSQEQGDLTGYTF.

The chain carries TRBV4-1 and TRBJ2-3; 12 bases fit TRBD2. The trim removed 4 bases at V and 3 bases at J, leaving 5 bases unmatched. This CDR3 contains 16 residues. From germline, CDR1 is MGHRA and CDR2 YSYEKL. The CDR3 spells CASSPRLAGDTDTQYF. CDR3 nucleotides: TGCGCCAGCAGCCCCAGACTAGCGGGGGATACAGATACGCAGTATTTT.

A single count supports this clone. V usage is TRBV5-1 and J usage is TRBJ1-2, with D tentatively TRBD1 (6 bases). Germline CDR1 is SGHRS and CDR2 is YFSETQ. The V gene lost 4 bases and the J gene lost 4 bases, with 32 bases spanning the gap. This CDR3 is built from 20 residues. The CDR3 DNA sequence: TGCGCCAGCAGCCCGTCCCGCCCTGCTCGCGGGGGGCGGATAGGCTATGGCTACACCTTC. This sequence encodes CASSPSRPARGGRIGYGYTF. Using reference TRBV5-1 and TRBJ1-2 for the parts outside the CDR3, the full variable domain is KAGVTQTPRYLIKTRGQQVTLSCSPISGHRSVSWYQQTPGQGLQFLFEYFSETQRNKGNFPGRFSGRQFSNSRSEMNVSTLELGDSALYLCASSPSRPARGGRIGYGYTFGSGTRLTVV.